Listed here are 21 T cell receptor beta chains from one sample, sequenced in a study of neurological immune-mediated disorders. MiXCR was run by TCRdb on the 5' RACE reads, yielding one entry per CDR3 protein. Counted here are 65,000 to 70,000 distinct CDR3 sequences, less than 4% occurring once; the ten biggest clones make up 1% to 1.5%. Specimen: PBMCs. All receptors come from a man younger than 40 with multiple sclerosis.

This clonotype was seen at least ten times. This chain joins TRBV12-3 or TRBV12-4 and TRBJ2-3, with TRBD1 matching over 10 bases. The V gene end was trimmed by 7 bases and the J gene end by 5 bases; junction bases not matched to a gene: 18. This CDR3 is built from 18 residues. CDR3 sequence: CASIPWGFPGQGIDTQYF. CDR3 DNA: TGTGCCAGCATCCCTTGGGGCTTTCCGGGACAGGGGATAGATACGCAGTATTTT.

This clonotype was picked up many times. The J gene is TRBJ1-1, the V gene TRBV5-1; 7 nucleotides align to TRBD1. The germline CDR1 and CDR2 sequences are SGHRS and YFSETQ. Unmatched junction bases numbered 13, after V lost 3 bases and J lost 5 bases. The CDR3 is made up of 16 amino acids. The CDR3 spells CASSSAPGGGRTEAFF. The CDR3 region has the DNA TGCGCCAGCAGCTCCGCCCCAGGGGGGGGTAGGACTGAAGCTTTCTTT.

The V gene is TRBV10-2, the J gene TRBJ2-7; 14 bases are shared with TRBD2. Germline V gives CDR1 WSHSY, CDR2 SAAADI. This CDR3 spans 15 amino acids. After removal of 6 bases from V and 7 bases from J, the junction contained 8 bases not matched to a gene. CDR3 residues: CASRSGTSGGMEQYF. In DNA form, the CDR3 reads TGCGCCAGCAGGTCCGGGACTAGCGGGGGAATGGAGCAGTACTTC.

This clonotype has a count of ten or more. DNA of the CDR3: TGCGCCAGCAGCCCCTCCCCGGGTTCTGGGGCCAACGTCCTGACTTTC. Amino acid sequence: CASSPSPGSGANVLTF. The rearrangement uses TRBV5-1 and TRBJ2-6; D not certain. Trimming stripped 4 bases from V and 1 base from J, with 12 bases between. The CDR3 consists of 16 residues. Germline V gene lookup returns CDR1 SGHRS and CDR2 YFSETQ.

This clonotype appeared a few times. The CDR3 here is CASSLMGLPSGEQYF. The CDR3 bases are TGTGCCAGCAGCTTAATGGGACTGCCCTCGGGTGAGCAGTACTTC. The gene calls are TRBV7-8 and TRBJ2-7, with D possibly being TRBD2 (6 bases). This CDR3 contains 15 residues. Trimming shortened V by 2 bases and J by 7 bases, and 18 bases separated the two germline ends. Germline values: CDR1 SGHVS, CDR2 FQNEAQ.

In its sample, this clonotype was seen a few times. The chain is built from TRBV10-2 and TRBJ2-7; TRBD2 aligns across 9 bases. Germline values: CDR1 WSHSY, CDR2 SAAADI. J gave up 1 base and V 8 bases, and 12 bases lay outside the gene matches. The CDR3 is 16 residues long. This chain's CDR3 is CASGGLAGARSYEQYF. CDR3 coding DNA: TGCGCCAGCGGAGGGTTAGCGGGGGCGAGGTCCTACGAGCAGTACTTC.

This clonotype was recorded at least ten times. J is TRBJ2-7 and V is TRBV5-1, with a tentative D call TRBD1 (5 bases). Germline CDR1 is SGHRS and CDR2 is YFSETQ. V was pared by 0 bases and J by 6 bases, with 10 bases between. This CDR3 is 13 amino acids long. The DNA of the CDR3 is TGCGCCAGCAGCTTGGCAGGGATAAGCGAGCAGTACTTC. Amino acid sequence: CASSLAGISEQYF.

This clonotype has at least ten counts. The rearrangement joins TRBV20-1 to TRBJ2-5; 12 nucleotides match TRBD2. This CDR3 spans 13 amino acids. CDR1 and CDR2 (germline): DFQATT, SNEGSKA (reference sequence). V trimming: 7 bases; J trimming: 5 bases; junction bases outside the gene matches: 5. CDR3 in DNA: TGCAGTGTTCTAGCGGGGGGGTTGGAGACCCAGTACTTC. It codes for CSVLAGGLETQYF.

This clonotype showed up many times. The chain combines TRBV20-1 with TRBJ1-4; TRBD1 matches at 9 bases. This CDR3 is 14 amino acids long. V was pared by 5 bases and J by 7 bases, with 8 bases of the junction left unmatched. Germline assignment: CDR1 DFQATT and CDR2 SNEGSKA (reference sequence). DNA of the CDR3: TGCAGTGCTCCCAAGGGGACAGGGACTGAAAAACTGTTTTTT. This translates into CSAPKGTGTEKLFF.

This clonotype has ten or more counts. The gene calls are TRBV5-6 and TRBJ1-1; TRBD1 might be the D (5 bases). The CDR3 loop spans 16 amino acids. Trimming took 4 bases from V and 4 from J, leaving 20 bases between them. Germline lookup yields CDR1 SGHDT and CDR2 YYEEEE. The CDR3 region has the DNA TGTGCCAGCAGCCGACGCTTACGGGGGAAGGGCACTGAAGCTTTCTTT. Protein sequence: CASSRRLRGKGTEAFF. Together with reference TRBV5-6 and TRBJ1-1, the CDR3 gives the full variable domain: DAGVTQSPTHLIKTRGQQVTLRCSPKSGHDTVSWYQQALGQGPQFIFQYYEEEERQRGNFPDRFSGHQFPNYSSELNVNALLLGDSALYLCASSRRLRGKGTEAFFGQGTRLTVV.

This clonotype was detected ten times or more. The V and J genes are TRBV9 and TRBJ1-2; 11 bases match TRBD1. CDR3 length: 17 amino acids. The germline V gene encodes CDR1 SGDLS and CDR2 YYNGEE. With 4 bases clipped from V and 5 bases from J, the junction kept 13 bases outside the gene matches. Here the CDR3 reads CASSSPGTGGTRYGYTF. DNA for the CDR3: TGTGCCAGCAGCTCCCCCGGGACAGGGGGGACAAGGTATGGCTACACCTTC.

This clonotype is categorized as medium-sized (0.01 to 0.1%). The rearrangement joins TRBV20-1 to TRBJ1-1; TRBD1 is a possible D gene (6 bases). This CDR3 comprises 12 residues. The V and J ends lost 8 bases and 4 bases respectively, with 14 bases between them. The germline V gene encodes CDR1 DFQATT and CDR2 SNEGSKA (reference sequence). CDR3 protein: CSTLQGATEAFF. The CDR3 DNA sequence: TGCAGTACCCTACAGGGCGCCACTGAAGCTTTCTTT.

This clonotype was found many times. This rearrangement joins TRBV20-1 to TRBJ2-2; perhaps TRBD2 as D (5 bases). V was trimmed by 2 bases and J by 1 base, leaving 5 bases between them. Per germline, CDR1 DFQATT and CDR2 SNEGSKA (reference sequence). This CDR3 has 13 amino acids. The CDR3 DNA reads TGCAGTGCTAGACGGGGGAACACCGGGGAGCTGTTTTTT. It translates to CSARRGNTGELFF.

This clonotype was seen at least ten times. The V gene is TRBV20-1, the J gene TRBJ1-4; TRBD1 is a possible D gene (6 bases). The germline gives CDR1 DFQATT, CDR2 SNEGSKA (reference sequence). This CDR3 contains 14 residues. Trimming stripped 8 bases from V and 3 bases from J, with 16 bases between. The CDR3 loop is CSNINRAANEKLFF. Here the CDR3 DNA reads TGCAGTAATATTAACAGGGCGGCTAATGAAAAACTGTTTTTT.

In its sample, this clonotype was seen many times. V and J are TRBV7-2 and TRBJ2-1, with 10 nucleotides matching TRBD2. CDR3 size: 15 residues. V lost 4 bases, J lost 2 bases, and 2 bases stayed unmatched. The germline V gene has CDR1 SGHTA and CDR2 FQGNSA. The CDR3 region has the DNA TGTGCCAGCAGCTCCCTAGCGGGGGCCTACAATGAGCAGTTCTTC. Protein: CASSSLAGAYNEQFF.

This clonotype was counted many times. V gene TRBV5-1 combines with J gene TRBJ1-1; D is perhaps TRBD1 (5 bases). Deletions cut 1 base from V and 2 bases from J, with 12 bases between. CDR3 length: 15 residues. CDR1 SGHRS and CDR2 YFSETQ come from the germline V gene. The CDR3 spells CASSLSPGPNTEAFF. The CDR3 DNA is TGCGCCAGCAGCTTGAGTCCAGGGCCTAACACTGAAGCTTTCTTT. The variable domain in full, completed from reference TRBV5-1 and TRBJ1-1, reads KAGVTQTPRYLIKTRGQQVTLSCSPISGHRSVSWYQQTPGQGLQFLFEYFSETQRNKGNFPGRFSGRQFSNSRSEMNVSTLELGDSALYLCASSLSPGPNTEAFFGQGTRLTVV.

This clonotype was detected ten times or more. The chain joins TRBV27 to TRBJ2-5; 9 nucleotides align to TRBD2. The CDR3 is 16 residues long. Per germline, CDR1 MNHEY and CDR2 SMNVEV (reference sequence). V was pared by 5 bases and J by 5 bases, with 12 bases of the junction left unmatched. The CDR3 DNA follows: TGTGCCAGCAGTCCCTCGGGAGCGGGGGGAAAGGAGACCCAGTACTTC. Protein: CASSPSGAGGKETQYF.

This clonotype came up many times. The rearrangement joins TRBV11-2 to TRBJ2-7; 9 nucleotides agree with TRBD1. CDR3 length equals 17 residues. Germline CDR1 and CDR2: SGHAT and FQNNGV. Losses at the gene ends were 1 base for V and 3 bases for J; bases not matched to a gene: 10. The CDR3 DNA reads as TGTGCCAGCAGCTTAGCAGACCAGGACAGGGGATTCTACGAGCAGTACTTC. This translates into CASSLADQDRGFYEQYF. The full variable domain, in which reference TRBV11-2 and TRBJ2-7 provide the parts outside the CDR3, is EAGVAQSPRYKIIEKRQSVAFWCNPISGHATLYWYQQILGQGPKLLIQFQNNGVVDDSQLPKDRFSAERLKGVDSTLKIQPAKLEDSAVYLCASSLADQDRGFYEQYFGPGTRLTVT.

This clonotype was counted many times. This sequence joins TRBV5-1 and TRBJ2-1, with TRBD2 as a possible D gene (5 bases). Trimming removed 0 bases at V and 8 bases at J, with 12 bases between. Per germline, CDR1 SGHRS and CDR2 YFSETQ. This CDR3 contains 14 residues. For the CDR3, the DNA is TGCGCCAGCAGCTTGGCTCCGGAGGTGTATGAGCAGTTCTTC. Translation: CASSLAPEVYEQFF.

This clonotype was seen many times. The chain is built from TRBV20-1 and TRBJ2-5, with TRBD2 matching over 8 bases. The J segment lost 1 base and the V segment lost 4 bases, leaving 8 bases of the junction unmatched. Germline loops: CDR1 DFQATT, CDR2 SNEGSKA (reference sequence). CDR3 length: 15 amino acids. The CDR3 reads CSANPTSGLQETQYF. The CDR3 bases are TGCAGTGCTAACCCCACTAGCGGCCTCCAAGAGACCCAGTACTTC.

The sample holds many counts of this clonotype. The DNA of the CDR3 is TGCAGCGTTGAATTGACGCTTAGCTCCTACAATGAGCAGTTCTTC. This encodes CSVELTLSSYNEQFF. The chain combines TRBV29-1 with TRBJ2-1; D remains ambiguous. Trimming left V 2 bases short and J 0 bases short, with 11 bases between. Germline V gene lookup returns CDR1 SQVTM and CDR2 ANQGSEA. The CDR3 runs to 15 residues.